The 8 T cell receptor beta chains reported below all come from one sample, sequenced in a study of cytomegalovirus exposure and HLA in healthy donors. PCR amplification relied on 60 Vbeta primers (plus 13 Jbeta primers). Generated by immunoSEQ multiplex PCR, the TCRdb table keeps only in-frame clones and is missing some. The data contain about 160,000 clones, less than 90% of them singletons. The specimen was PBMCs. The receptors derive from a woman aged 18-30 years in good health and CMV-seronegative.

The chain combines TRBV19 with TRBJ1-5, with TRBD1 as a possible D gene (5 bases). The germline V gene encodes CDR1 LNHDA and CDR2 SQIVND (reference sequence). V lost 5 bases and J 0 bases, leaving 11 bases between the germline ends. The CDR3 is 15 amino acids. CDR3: CASSGAPYSNQPQHF. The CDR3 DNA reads TGTGCCAGTAGTGGGGCGCCTTATAGCAATCAGCCCCAGCATTTT.

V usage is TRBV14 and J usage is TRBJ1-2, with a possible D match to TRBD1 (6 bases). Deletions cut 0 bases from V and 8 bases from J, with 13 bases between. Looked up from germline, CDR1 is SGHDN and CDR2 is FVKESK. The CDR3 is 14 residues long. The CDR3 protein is CASSQDVTGKGYTF. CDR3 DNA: TGTGCCAGCAGCCAAGACGTTACAGGGAAGGGCTACACCTTC.

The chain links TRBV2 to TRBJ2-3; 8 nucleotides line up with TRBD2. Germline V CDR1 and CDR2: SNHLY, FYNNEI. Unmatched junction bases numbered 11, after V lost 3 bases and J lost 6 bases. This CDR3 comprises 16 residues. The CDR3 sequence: CASSDVTGGPSDTQYF. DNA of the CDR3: TGTGCCAGCAGTGACGTCACGGGAGGGCCATCGGATACGCAGTATTTT.

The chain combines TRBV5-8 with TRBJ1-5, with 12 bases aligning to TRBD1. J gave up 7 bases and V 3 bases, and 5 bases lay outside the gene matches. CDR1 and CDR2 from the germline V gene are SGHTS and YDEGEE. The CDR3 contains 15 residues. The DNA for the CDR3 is TGTGCCAGCAGCTGGGACAGGGGGCCGAGGCAGCCCCAGCATTTT. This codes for CASSWDRGPRQPQHF. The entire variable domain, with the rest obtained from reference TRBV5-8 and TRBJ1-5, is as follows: EAGVTQSPTHLIKTRGQQATLRCSPISGHTSVYWYQQALGLGLQFLLWYDEGEERNRGNFPPRFSGRQFPNYSSELNVNALELEDSALYLCASSWDRGPRQPQHFGDGTRLSIL.

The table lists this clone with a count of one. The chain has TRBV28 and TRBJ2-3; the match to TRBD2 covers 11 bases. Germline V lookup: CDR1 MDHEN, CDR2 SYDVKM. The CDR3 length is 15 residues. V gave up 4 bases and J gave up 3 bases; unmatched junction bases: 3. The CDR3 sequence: CASSSTSGITDTQYF. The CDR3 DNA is TGTGCCAGCAGTTCGACTAGCGGGATTACAGATACGCAGTATTTT.

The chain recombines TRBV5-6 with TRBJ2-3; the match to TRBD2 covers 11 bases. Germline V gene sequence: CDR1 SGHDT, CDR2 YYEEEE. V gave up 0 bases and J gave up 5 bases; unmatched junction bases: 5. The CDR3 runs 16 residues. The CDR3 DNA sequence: TGTGCCAGCAGCTTGGTCACTAGCGGGGGTGAAGATACGCAGTATTTT. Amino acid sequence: CASSLVTSGGEDTQYF. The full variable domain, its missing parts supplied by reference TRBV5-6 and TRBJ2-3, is DAGVTQSPTHLIKTRGQQVTLRCSPKSGHDTVSWYQQALGQGPQFIFQYYEEEERQRGNFPDRFSGHQFPNYSSELNVNALLLGDSALYLCASSLVTSGGEDTQYFGPGTRLTVL.

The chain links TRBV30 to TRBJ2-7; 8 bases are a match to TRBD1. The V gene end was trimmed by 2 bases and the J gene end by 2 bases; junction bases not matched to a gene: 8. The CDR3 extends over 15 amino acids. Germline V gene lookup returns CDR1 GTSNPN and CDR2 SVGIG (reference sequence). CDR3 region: CAWSSTGALTYEQYF. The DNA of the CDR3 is TGTGCCTGGAGTTCGACAGGGGCCTTAACCTACGAGCAGTACTTC.

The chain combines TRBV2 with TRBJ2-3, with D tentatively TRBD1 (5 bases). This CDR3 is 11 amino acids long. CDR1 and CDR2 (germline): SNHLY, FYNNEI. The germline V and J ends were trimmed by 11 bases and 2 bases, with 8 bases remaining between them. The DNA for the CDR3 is TGTGCCGTGGGGCCCACAGATACGCAGTATTTT. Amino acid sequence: CAVGPTDTQYF.